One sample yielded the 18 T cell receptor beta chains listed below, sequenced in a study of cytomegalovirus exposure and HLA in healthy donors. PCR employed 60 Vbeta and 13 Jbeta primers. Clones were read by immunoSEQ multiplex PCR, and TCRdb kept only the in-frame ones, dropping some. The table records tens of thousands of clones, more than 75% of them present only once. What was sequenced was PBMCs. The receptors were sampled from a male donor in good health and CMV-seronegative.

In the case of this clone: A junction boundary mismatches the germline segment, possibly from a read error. CDR3 sequence reads: CASSQERDTEAFF. CDR3 DNA sequence: TGTGCTAGCAGCCAGGAGAGGGACACTGAAGCTTTCTTT. The chain combines TRBV7-7 with TRBJ1-1, with unresolved D. Per germline, CDR1 SSHAT and CDR2 FNYEAQ (reference sequence). The CDR3 extends over 13 amino acids.

CDR3: CASSPTGQDHQPQHF. CDR3 nucleotide sequence: TGCGCCAGCAGCCCAACAGGACAGGACCATCAGCCCCAGCATTTT. The rearrangement links TRBV5-1 to TRBJ1-5; 7 bases line up with TRBD1. This CDR3 is built from 15 residues. After removal of 4 bases from V and 5 bases from J, the junction contained 9 bases not matched to a gene. Germline CDR1 is SGHRS and CDR2 is YFSETQ.

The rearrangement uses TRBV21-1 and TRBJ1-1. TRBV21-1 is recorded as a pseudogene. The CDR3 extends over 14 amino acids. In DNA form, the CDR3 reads TGTGCCAGCGGCAATGGGGGGGGGAACACTGAAGCTTTCTTT. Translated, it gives CASGNGGGNTEAFF.

Here the CDR3 DNA reads TGTGCCAGCAGTTACGGGACAGGGCGGCAGTATTTT. Translating it yields CASSYGTGRQYF. J is TRBJ2-3 and V is TRBV6-5; 9 bases fit TRBD1. The V gene end was trimmed by 2 bases and the J gene end by 11 bases; junction bases not matched to a gene: 2. The CDR3 is made up of 12 amino acids. CDR1 is MNHEY, CDR2 SVGAGI, per germline.

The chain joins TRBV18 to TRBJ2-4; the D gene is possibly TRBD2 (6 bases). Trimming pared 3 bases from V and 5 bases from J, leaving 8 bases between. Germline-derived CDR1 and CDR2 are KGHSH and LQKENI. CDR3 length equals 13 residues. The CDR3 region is CASSPGGENIQYF. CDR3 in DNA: TGTGCCAGCTCACCGGGCGGGGAAAACATTCAGTACTTC. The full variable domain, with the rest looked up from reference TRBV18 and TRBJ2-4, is NAGVMQNPRHLVRRRGQEARLRCSPMKGHSHVYWYRQLPEEGLKFMVYLQKENIIDESGMPKERFSAEFPKEGPSILRIQQVVRGDSAAYFCASSPGGENIQYFGAGTRLSVL.

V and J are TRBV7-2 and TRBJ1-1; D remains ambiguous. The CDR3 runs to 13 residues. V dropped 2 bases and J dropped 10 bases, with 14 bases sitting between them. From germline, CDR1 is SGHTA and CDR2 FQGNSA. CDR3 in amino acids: CASSLTTAGRAFF. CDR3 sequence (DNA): TGTGCCAGCAGCTTAACAACAGCCGGGAGAGCTTTCTTT.

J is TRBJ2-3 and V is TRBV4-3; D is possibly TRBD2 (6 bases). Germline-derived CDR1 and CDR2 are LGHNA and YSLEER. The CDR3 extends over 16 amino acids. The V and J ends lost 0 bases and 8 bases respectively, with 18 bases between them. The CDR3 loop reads CASSQDAGILEGTQYF. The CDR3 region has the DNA TGCGCCAGCAGCCAAGATGCGGGAATACTTGAGGGTACGCAGTATTTT.

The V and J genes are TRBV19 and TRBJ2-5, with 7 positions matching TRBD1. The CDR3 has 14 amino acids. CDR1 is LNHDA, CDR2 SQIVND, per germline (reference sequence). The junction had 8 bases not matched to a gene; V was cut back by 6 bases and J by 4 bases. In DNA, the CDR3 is TGTGCCAGTAGCTTTGACAGGGTAGGAGAGACCCAGTACTTC. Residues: CASSFDRVGETQYF.

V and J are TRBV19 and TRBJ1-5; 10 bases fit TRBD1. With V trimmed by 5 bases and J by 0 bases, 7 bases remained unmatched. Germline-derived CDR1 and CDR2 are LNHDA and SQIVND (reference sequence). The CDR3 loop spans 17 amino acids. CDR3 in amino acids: CASSGDRGPYSNQPQHF. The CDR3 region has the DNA TGTGCCAGTAGTGGGGACAGGGGCCCTTATAGCAATCAGCCCCAGCATTTT.

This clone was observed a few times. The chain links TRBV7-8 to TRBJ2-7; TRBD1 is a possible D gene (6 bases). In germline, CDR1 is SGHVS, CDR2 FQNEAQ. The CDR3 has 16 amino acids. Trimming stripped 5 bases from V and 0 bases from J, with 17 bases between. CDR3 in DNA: TGTGCCAGCAGCCACATCGGGACACTTGACTCCTACGAGCAGTACTTC. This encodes CASSHIGTLDSYEQYF.

Here the CDR3 DNA reads TGTGCTAGTGTTGGGAGGCATCAGAACACTGAAGCTTTCTTT. This translates into CASVGRHQNTEAFF. This rearrangement joins TRBV12-5 to TRBJ1-1; no clear D. The CDR3 length is 14 residues. Trimming took off 7 bases at V and 1 base at J, with 13 bases between the two ends. CDR1 is LGHNT and CDR2 is FRNRAP in the germline V gene.

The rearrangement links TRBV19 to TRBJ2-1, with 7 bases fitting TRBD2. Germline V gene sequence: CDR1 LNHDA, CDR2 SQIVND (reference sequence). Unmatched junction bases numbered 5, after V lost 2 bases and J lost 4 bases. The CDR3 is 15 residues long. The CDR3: CASSIRGGEYNEQFF. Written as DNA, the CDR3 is TGTGCCAGTAGTATACGGGGAGGGGAATACAATGAGCAGTTCTTC.

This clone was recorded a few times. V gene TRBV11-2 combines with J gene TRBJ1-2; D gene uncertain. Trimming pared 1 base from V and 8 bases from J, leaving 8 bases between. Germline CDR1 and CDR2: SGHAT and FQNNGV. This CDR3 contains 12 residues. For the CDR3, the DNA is TGTGCCAGCAGCTTAGGGGCGGGAGGCTACACCTTC. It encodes CASSLGAGGYTF.

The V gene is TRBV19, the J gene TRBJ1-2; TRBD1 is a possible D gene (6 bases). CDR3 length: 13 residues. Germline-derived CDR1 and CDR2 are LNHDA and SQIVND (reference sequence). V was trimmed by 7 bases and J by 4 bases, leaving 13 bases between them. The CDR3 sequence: CASTPGQTYGYTF. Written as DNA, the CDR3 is TGTGCCAGTACCCCCGGACAGACCTATGGCTACACCTTC. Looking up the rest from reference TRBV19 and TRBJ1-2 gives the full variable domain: DGGITQSPKYLFRKEGQNVTLSCEQNLNHDAMYWYRQDPGQGLRLIYYSQIVNDFQKGDIAEGYSVSREKKESFPLTVTSAQKNPTAFYLCASTPGQTYGYTFGSGTRLTVV.

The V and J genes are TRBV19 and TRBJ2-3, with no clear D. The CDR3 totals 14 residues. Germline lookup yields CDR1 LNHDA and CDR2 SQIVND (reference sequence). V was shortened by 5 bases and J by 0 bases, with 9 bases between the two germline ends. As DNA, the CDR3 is TGTGCCAGTAGTTCCCGAACTAGCACAGATACGCAGTATTTT. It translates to CASSSRTSTDTQYF.

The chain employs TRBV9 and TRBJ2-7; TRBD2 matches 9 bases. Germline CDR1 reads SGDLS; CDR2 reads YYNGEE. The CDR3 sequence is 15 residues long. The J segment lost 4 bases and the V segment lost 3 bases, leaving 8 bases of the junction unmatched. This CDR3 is CASSASAGGQYEQYF. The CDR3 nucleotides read TGTGCCAGCAGCGCCAGCGCGGGGGGGCAGTACGAGCAGTACTTC.

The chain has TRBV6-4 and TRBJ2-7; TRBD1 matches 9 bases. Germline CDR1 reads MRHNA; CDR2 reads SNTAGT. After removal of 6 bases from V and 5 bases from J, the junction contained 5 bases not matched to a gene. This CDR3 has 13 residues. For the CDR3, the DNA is TGTGCCAGCAGGGACAGGGGCGGGGACGAGCAGTACTTC. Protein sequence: CASRDRGGDEQYF.

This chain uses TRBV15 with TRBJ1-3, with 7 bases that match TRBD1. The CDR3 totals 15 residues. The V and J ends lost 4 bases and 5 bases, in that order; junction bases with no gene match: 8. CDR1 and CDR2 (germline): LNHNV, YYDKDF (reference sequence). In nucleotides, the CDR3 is TGTGCCACCAGCACGAGACGACAGGGCCGAAACACCATATATTTT. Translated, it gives CATSTRRQGRNTIYF.